This T cell receptor beta chain was recorded in a study of T-cell memory formation after mild COVID-19. Overall study context: TCR clusters were mostly donor specific. Whole-study findings and limits: Shrinking CD4+ clones resided mostly in CM and EM, and CD8+ ones in EMRA. Later expanders leaned CD4+, whereas day 15 to 85 contracting clones were balanced CD4/CD8.

This clonotype was recorded a few times. Its matching antigen is unknown. After 5'RACE with constant-segment primers, TCR alpha and TCR beta cDNA libraries carrying sample barcodes and UMIs were obtained. TCRdb re-derived calls from the 5' RACE reads in MiXCR, one entry per CDR3 protein. Here the sample spans 250,000 or so distinct CDR3 sequences, under 20% being singletons. Germline CDR1 and CDR2: SEHNR and FQNEAQ (reference sequence). This CDR3 comprises 13 residues. Deletions cut 4 bases from V and 4 bases from J, with 10 bases between. Input material: PBMCs or a T cell subset sorted from them (not recorded which). This receptor was obtained from a man younger than 35 who had mild COVID-19 (a few samples of this study predate the infection). Cell type and time point are not known. The chain joins TRBV7-9 to TRBJ1-2; a weak D match, TRBD1 (6 bases). CDR3 in amino acids: CASSSRTAYGYTF. DNA of the CDR3: TGTGCCAGCAGCTCTCGGACAGCCTATGGCTACACCTTC. Combining the CDR3 with reference TRBV7-9 and TRBJ1-2 gives the whole variable domain DTGVSQNPRHKITKRGQNVTFRCDPISEHNRLYWYRQTLGQGPEFLTYFQNEAQLEKSRLLSDRFSAERPKGSFSTLEIQRTEQGDSAMYLCASSSRTAYGYTFGSGTRLTVV.